This T cell receptor (beta chain) was observed in a study of vaccination effects on CD4 cells after COVID-19. Study overall: Two-dose BNT162b2 or mRNA-1273 vaccination was given to participants.

Note on this clone: Its antigen remains unidentified.

Generated by immunoSEQ multiplex PCR, the TCRdb table keeps only in-frame clones and is missing some. This sample carries approximately 50,000 clones, approximately 80% of them seen once, and the ten largest clones take over 9.5%. CD4+ T cells were isolated after roughly nine days of culture. Study conclusions and caveats: Recruitment yielded few convalescent patients, and the study had no early post-infection timepoints. The post-vaccine spike-reactive clones of convalescents showed a predominance of new vaccine-induced clones.

CDR1 is SGHRS and CDR2 is YFSETQ in the germline V gene. The length of the CDR3 is 18 residues. J gave up 0 bases and V 4 bases, and 10 bases lay outside the gene matches. The receptor was derived from a human donor who had a prior SARS-CoV-2 infection. The V call is TRBV5-1, the J call TRBJ2-6, with 7 bases identical to TRBD2. The sample here was CD4+ T cells from PBMCs cultured without peptide, taken before COVID-19 vaccination. DNA of the CDR3: TGCGCCAGCAGCCGGAGGCGGGGGTCCATCTCTGGGGCCAACGTCCTGACTTTC. Protein: CASSRRRGSISGANVLTF.